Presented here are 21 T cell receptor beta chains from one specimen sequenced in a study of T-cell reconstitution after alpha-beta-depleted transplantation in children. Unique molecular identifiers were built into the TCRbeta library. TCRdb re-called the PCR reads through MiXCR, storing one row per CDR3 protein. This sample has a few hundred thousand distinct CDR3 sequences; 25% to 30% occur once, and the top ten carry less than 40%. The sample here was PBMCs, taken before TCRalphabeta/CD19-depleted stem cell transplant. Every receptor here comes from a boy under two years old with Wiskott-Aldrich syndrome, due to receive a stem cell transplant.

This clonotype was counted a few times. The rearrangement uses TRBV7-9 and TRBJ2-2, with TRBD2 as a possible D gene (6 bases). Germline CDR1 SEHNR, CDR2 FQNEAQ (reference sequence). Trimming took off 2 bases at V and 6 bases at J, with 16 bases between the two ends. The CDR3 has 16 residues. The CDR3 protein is CASSLRSGRNAGELFF. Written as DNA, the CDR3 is TGTGCCAGCAGCTTACGATCCGGGAGAAACGCCGGGGAGCTGTTTTTT.

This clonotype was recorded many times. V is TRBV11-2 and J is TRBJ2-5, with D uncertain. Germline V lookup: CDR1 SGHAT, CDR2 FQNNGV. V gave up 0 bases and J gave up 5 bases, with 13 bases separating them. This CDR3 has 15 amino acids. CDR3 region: CASSLEREARETQYF. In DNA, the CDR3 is TGTGCCAGCAGCTTAGAAAGAGAAGCACGGGAGACCCAGTACTTC.

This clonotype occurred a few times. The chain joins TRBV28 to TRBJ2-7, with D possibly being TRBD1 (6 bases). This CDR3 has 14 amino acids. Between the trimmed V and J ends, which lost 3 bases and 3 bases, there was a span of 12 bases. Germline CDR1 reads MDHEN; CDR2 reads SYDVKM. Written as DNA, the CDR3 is TGTGCCAGCAGTTTGGGGGCAACGCTCTACGAGCAGTACTTC. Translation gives CASSLGATLYEQYF. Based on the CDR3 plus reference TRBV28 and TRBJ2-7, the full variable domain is DVKVTQSSRYLVKRTGEKVFLECVQDMDHENMFWYRQDPGLGLRLIYFSYDVKMKEKGDIPEGYSVSREKKERFSLILESASTNQTSMYLCASSLGATLYEQYFGPGTRLTVT.

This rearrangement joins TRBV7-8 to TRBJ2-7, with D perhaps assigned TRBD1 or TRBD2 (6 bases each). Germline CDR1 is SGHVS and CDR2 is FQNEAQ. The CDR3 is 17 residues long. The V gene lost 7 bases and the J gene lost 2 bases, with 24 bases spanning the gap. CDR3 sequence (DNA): TGTGCCAGCAAATCGACTCGGGGGCGCCAATGGACCTACGAGCAGTACTTC. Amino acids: CASKSTRGRQWTYEQYF.

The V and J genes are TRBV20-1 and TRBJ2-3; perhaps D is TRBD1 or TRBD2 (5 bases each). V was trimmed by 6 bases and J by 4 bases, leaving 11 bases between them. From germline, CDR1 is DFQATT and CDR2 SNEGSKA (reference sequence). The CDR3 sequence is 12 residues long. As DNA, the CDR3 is TGCAGTGCAACCGAGGGGCCAGATACGCAGTATTTT. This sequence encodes CSATEGPDTQYF.

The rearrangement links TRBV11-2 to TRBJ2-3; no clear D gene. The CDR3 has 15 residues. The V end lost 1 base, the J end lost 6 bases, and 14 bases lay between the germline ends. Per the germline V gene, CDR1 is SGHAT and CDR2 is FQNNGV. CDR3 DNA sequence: TGTGCCAGCAGCTTAGCTTTTTCGGGCTTGGATACGCAGTATTTT. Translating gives CASSLAFSGLDTQYF. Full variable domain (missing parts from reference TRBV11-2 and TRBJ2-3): EAGVAQSPRYKIIEKRQSVAFWCNPISGHATLYWYQQILGQGPKLLIQFQNNGVVDDSQLPKDRFSAERLKGVDSTLKIQPAKLEDSAVYLCASSLAFSGLDTQYFGPGTRLTVL.

The CDR3 protein is CAISIKVLGNEQFF. For the CDR3, the DNA is TGTGCCATCAGTATAAAGGTCTTGGGCAATGAGCAGTTCTTC. The rearrangement links TRBV10-3 to TRBJ2-1; D unclear. Germline V gene sequence: CDR1 ENHRY, CDR2 SYGVKD. Trimming shortened V by 5 bases and J by 6 bases, and 14 bases separated the two germline ends. The CDR3 loop spans 14 amino acids.

CDR3 coding DNA: TGTGCCAGCAGCTTACAGTCTCGGAACAATGAGCAGTTCTTC. Translating it yields CASSLQSRNNEQFF. V is TRBV7-3 and J is TRBJ2-1; D is unclear. V shed 2 bases and J shed 5 bases, with 10 bases lying between them. This CDR3 spans 14 amino acids. CDR1 and CDR2 (germline): SGHTA, FQGTGA.

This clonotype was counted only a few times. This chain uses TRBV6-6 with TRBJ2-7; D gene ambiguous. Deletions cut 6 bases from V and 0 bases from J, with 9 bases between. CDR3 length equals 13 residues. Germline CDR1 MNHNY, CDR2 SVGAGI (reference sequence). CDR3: CASSRISSYEQYF. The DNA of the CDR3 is TGTGCCAGCAGCCGCATAAGCTCCTACGAGCAGTACTTC.

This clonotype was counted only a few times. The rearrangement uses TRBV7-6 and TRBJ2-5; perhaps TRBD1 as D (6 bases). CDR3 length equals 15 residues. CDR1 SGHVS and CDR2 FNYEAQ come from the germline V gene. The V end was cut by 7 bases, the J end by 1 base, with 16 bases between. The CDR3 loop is CASNPGQSFQETQYF. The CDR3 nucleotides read TGTGCCAGCAATCCAGGACAGAGCTTCCAAGAGACCCAGTACTTC.

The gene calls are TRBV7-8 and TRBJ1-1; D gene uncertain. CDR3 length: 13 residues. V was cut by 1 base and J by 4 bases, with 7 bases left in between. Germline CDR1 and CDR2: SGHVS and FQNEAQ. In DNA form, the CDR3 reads TGTGCCAGCAGCTTAGATCGGTTCACTGAAGCTTTCTTT. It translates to CASSLDRFTEAFF.

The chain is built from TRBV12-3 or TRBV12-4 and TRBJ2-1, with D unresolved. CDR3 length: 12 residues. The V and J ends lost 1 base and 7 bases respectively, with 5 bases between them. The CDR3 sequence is CASSLVPNEQFF. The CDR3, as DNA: TGTGCCAGCAGTTTAGTTCCTAATGAGCAGTTCTTC.

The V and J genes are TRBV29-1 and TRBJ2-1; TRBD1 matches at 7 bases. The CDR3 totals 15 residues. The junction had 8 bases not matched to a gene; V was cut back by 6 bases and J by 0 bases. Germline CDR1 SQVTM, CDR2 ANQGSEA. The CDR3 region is CSVAGTASSYNEQFF. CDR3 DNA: TGCAGCGTAGCCGGGACAGCTAGCTCCTACAATGAGCAGTTCTTC.

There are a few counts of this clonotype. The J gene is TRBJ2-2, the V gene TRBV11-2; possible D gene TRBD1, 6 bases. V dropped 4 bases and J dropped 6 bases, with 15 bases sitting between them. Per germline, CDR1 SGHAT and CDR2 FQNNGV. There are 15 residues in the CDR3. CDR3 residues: CASSYEQGIAGELFF. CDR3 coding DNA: TGTGCCAGCAGCTACGAGCAGGGGATTGCCGGGGAGCTGTTTTTT.

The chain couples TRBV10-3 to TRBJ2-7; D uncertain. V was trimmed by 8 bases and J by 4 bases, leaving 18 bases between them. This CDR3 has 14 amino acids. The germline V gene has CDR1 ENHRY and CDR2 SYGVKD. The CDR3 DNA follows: TGTGCCATCTCAGTTGAATTTTCGCTTTACGAGCAGTACTTC. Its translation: CAISVEFSLYEQYF.

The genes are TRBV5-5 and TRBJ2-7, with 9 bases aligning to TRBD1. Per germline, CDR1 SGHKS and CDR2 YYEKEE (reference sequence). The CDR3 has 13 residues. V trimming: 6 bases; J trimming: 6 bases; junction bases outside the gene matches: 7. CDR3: CASIRTGVGEQYF. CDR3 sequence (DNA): TGTGCCAGCATCCGGACAGGGGTCGGCGAGCAGTACTTC.

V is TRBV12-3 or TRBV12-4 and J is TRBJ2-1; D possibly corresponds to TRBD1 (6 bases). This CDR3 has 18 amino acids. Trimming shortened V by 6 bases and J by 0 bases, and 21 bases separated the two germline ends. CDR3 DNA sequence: TGTGCCAGCAGCCCCCAGGGTAAACAGGGACGCTCCTACAATGAGCAGTTCTTC. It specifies CASSPQGKQGRSYNEQFF.

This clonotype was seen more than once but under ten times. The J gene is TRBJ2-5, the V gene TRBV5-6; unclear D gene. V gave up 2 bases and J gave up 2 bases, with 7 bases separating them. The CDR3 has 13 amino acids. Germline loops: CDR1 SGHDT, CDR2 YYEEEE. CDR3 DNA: TGTGCCAGCAGCTTTGTAGCACAAGAGACCCAGTACTTC. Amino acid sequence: CASSFVAQETQYF.

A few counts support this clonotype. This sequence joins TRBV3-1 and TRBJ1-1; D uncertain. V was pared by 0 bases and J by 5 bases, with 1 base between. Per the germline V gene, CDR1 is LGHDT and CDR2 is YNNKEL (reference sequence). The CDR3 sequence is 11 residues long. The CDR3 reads CASSQETEAFF. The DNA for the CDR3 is TGTGCCAGCAGCCAAGAGACTGAAGCTTTCTTT.

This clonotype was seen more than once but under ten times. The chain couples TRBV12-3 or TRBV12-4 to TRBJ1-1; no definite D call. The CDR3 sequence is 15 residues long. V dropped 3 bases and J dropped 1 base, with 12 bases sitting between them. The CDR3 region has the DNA TGTGCCAGCAGTTTCCCGGGATCGAGGAACACTGAAGCTTTCTTT. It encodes CASSFPGSRNTEAFF.

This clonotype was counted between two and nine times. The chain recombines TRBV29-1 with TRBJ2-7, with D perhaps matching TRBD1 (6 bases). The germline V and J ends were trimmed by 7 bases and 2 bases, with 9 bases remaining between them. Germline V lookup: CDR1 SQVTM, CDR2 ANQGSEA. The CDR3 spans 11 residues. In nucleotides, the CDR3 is TGCAGCGGGGGACACACCTACGAGCAGTACTTC. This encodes CSGGHTYEQYF.